The source of this T cell receptor beta chain is a study of blood T cell repertoires in COVID-19. The table came from immunoSEQ multiplex PCR; TCRdb's copy has only in-frame clones and leaves some out. Of about 370,000 clones in the sample, more than 70% are singletons; the top ten hold about 10%. The sequenced material came from peripheral blood. This TCR was recovered from a woman aged 25-40 years with COVID-19, enrolled during active disease.

The CDR3 region is CASSPRMASPLHF. CDR3 bases: TGTGCCAGCAGCCCCCGTATGGCTTCACCCCTCCACTTT. V gene TRBV9 combines with J gene TRBJ1-6; D unclear. The length of the CDR3 is 13 residues. The germline CDR1 and CDR2 sequences are SGDLS and YYNGEE. The V and J ends lost 4 bases and 9 bases respectively, with 11 bases between them.